This is a list of T cell receptor beta chains from one sample in a study of T-cell memory formation after mild COVID-19. Using its own MiXCR run on the 5' RACE reads, TCRdb lists one record per CDR3 protein. The table records fewer than 250,000 distinct CDR3 sequences, under 12% of them present only once. The source material was PBMCs or a T cell subset sorted from them (not recorded which). All receptors derive from a man aged 18-30 years who had mild COVID-19 (a few samples of this study predate the infection). Cell type and time point are not known. Each CDR3 is given with its conserved first and last residue. Fields, in order: D gene, V gene, J gene, clone size, CDR3 protein, CDR3 DNA. A D gene is named only where the DNA matches it firmly. Some rows have no size entry. The others give once, few or many, or a class for an expanded clone.

-	TRBV12-3/TRBV12-4	TRBJ2-7	-	CASREESPYEQYF	TGTGCCAGCAGGGAGGAGAGTCCCTACGAGCAGTACTTC
TRBD1	TRBV6-2/TRBV6-3	TRBJ1-5	many	CASRPRGGRGNQPQHF	TGTGCCAGCAGACCTCGAGGGGGCAGGGGCAATCAGCCCCAGCATTTT
TRBD1	TRBV7-2	TRBJ1-1	many	CASSSSGTGGNPLYTEAFF	TGTGCCAGCAGCTCGTCCGGGACAGGGGGCAACCCGCTTTACACTGAAGCTTTCTTT
-	TRBV20-1	TRBJ1-2	once	CSATDYGYTF	TGCAGTGCTACGGACTATGGCTACACCTTC
TRBD1	TRBV7-9	TRBJ1-1	-	CASSARGTGSWGGTEAFF	TGTGCCAGCAGCGCCAGAGGGACAGGCAGTTGGGGAGGCACTGAAGCTTTCTTT
-	TRBV6-2/TRBV6-3	TRBJ2-5	many	CASSVVREFEETQYF	TGTGCCAGCAGTGTAGTCCGGGAATTTGAAGAGACCCAGTACTTC
TRBD1	TRBV12-3/TRBV12-4	TRBJ2-3	few	CASSPRTGADTQYF	TGTGCCAGCAGTCCGCGGACAGGGGCAGATACGCAGTATTTT
TRBD1	TRBV5-1	TRBJ2-7	few	CASSLVVEGQKTYEQYF	TGCGCCAGCAGCTTGGTCGTAGAGGGACAGAAGACCTACGAGCAGTACTTC
-	TRBV7-8	TRBJ2-2	few	CASSSDRRELFF	TGTGCCAGCAGCTCAGACAGAAGGGAGCTGTTTTTT
-	TRBV10-3	TRBJ1-1	-	CAISEQGGTEAFF	TGTGCCATCAGTGAGCAGGGCGGCACTGAAGCTTTCTTT
-	TRBV7-8	TRBJ1-6	-	CASSLVRHGNSPLHF	TGTGCCAGCAGCTTAGTCCGACATGGCAATTCACCCCTCCACTTT
-	TRBV5-1	TRBJ2-2	-	CASTPLGLDTGELFF	TGCGCCAGCACCCCTTTGGGCCTGGACACCGGGGAGCTGTTTTTT
-	TRBV9	TRBJ2-1	-	CASSGSSLTSEQFF	TGTGCCAGCAGCGGATCTTCACTAACAAGTGAGCAGTTCTTC
-	TRBV7-7	TRBJ2-6	few	CASSSDSGANVLTF	TGTGCTAGCAGCTCAGACTCTGGGGCCAACGTCCTGACTTTC
TRBD2	TRBV11-3	TRBJ2-1	-	CASSLDGTSSYNEQFF	TGTGCCAGCAGCTTAGATGGGACTAGCTCCTACAATGAGCAGTTCTTC
TRBD2	TRBV20-1	TRBJ2-1	few	CSARDRRGGYNEQFF	TGCAGTGCTAGAGACCGGCGGGGGGGCTACAATGAGCAGTTCTTC
-	TRBV30	TRBJ1-2	few	CAWSTGYGYTF	TGTGCCTGGAGTACGGGCTATGGCTACACCTTC
-	TRBV28	TRBJ2-5	many	CASNFQARETQYF	TGTGCCAGCAACTTCCAAGCCCGAGAGACCCAGTACTTC
-	TRBV6-2/TRBV6-3	TRBJ1-1	few	CASSYLAETEAFF	TGTGCCAGCAGTTACTTAGCGGAGACTGAAGCTTTCTTT
-	TRBV5-1	TRBJ1-4	few	CASSLTGAEEKLFF	TGCGCCAGCAGCCTTACGGGGGCCGAAGAAAAACTGTTTTTT
-	TRBV6-1	TRBJ1-2	-	CASRTAGVKGYTF	TGTGCCAGCAGGACCGCTGGGGTTAAGGGCTACACCTTC
-	TRBV5-1	TRBJ2-5	many	CASSPGVETQYF	TGCGCCAGCAGCCCGGGGGTGGAGACCCAGTACTTC
TRBD1	TRBV7-3	TRBJ2-1	-	CASSLYPGQGAINEQFF	TGTGCCAGCAGCTTATACCCGGGACAGGGGGCGATCAATGAGCAGTTCTTC
TRBD2	TRBV2	TRBJ2-1	-	CASNSGGGREQFF	TGTGCCAGCAATAGCGGGGGGGGTCGGGAGCAGTTCTTC
-	TRBV19	TRBJ1-4	many	CASSIVGATNEKLFF	TGTGCCAGTAGTATAGTCGGAGCCACTAATGAAAAACTGTTTTTT
-	TRBV2	TRBJ2-5	few	CASSGFEQSLGTQYF	TGTGCCAGCAGTGGGTTCGAGCAATCCTTGGGGACCCAGTACTTC
-	TRBV18	TRBJ1-2	few	CASSPPSRGTANYGYTF	TGTGCCAGCTCACCACCCTCCCGGGGGACTGCTAACTATGGCTACACCTTC
TRBD1	TRBV6-5	TRBJ1-6	-	CASSYQTGDTSPLHF	TGTGCCAGCAGTTACCAGACAGGGGATACGTCACCCCTCCACTTT
-	TRBV18	TRBJ1-1	many	CASSPSGGLTEAFF	TGTGCCAGCTCACCAAGCGGGGGCCTCACTGAAGCTTTCTTT
-	TRBV12-3/TRBV12-4	TRBJ1-6	few	CASSPEQRSSDNSPLHF	TGTGCCAGCAGTCCTGAACAGAGATCCTCCGACAATTCACCCCTCCACTTT
-	TRBV6-2/TRBV6-3	TRBJ2-1	many	CASSTQGLTDEQFF	TGTGCCAGCAGCACCCAAGGGCTGACGGATGAGCAGTTCTTC
TRBD2	TRBV4-2	TRBJ2-7	-	CASSQAAHSGGAYEQYF	TGTGCCAGCAGCCAAGCCGCCCATAGCGGGGGGGCCTACGAGCAGTACTTC
-	TRBV6-5	TRBJ1-1	few	CASSYWGFGGLNTEAFF	TGTGCCAGCAGTTACTGGGGGTTCGGGGGGCTGAACACTGAAGCTTTCTTT
-	TRBV29-1	TRBJ2-5	many	CSVHPGQETQYF	TGCAGCGTCCATCCCGGGCAAGAGACCCAGTACTTC
-	TRBV5-1	TRBJ1-2	many	CASSLTGSGYTF	TGCGCCAGCAGCTTGACGGGATCGGGCTACACCTTC
TRBD1	TRBV5-1	TRBJ1-5	few	CASSLGTGFGQPQHF	TGCGCCAGCAGCCTAGGGACAGGGTTCGGTCAGCCCCAGCATTTT
TRBD2	TRBV24-1	TRBJ2-3	-	CATSSGAKDTQYF	TGTGCCACCTCTAGCGGGGCCAAAGATACGCAGTATTTT
TRBD1	TRBV12-3/TRBV12-4	TRBJ2-7	few	CASGRDSASYEQYF	TGTGCCAGTGGCAGGGACAGCGCATCCTACGAGCAGTACTTC
-	TRBV7-2	TRBJ1-5	-	CASSPSSWFNQPQHF	TGTGCCAGCAGCCCCTCGTCTTGGTTCAATCAGCCCCAGCATTTT
TRBD2	TRBV11-1	TRBJ2-1	-	CASSPRAGSSYNEQFF	TGTGCCAGCAGCCCGAGAGCGGGGAGCTCCTACAATGAGCAGTTCTTC
-	TRBV5-1	TRBJ1-4	-	CASSRDGEKLFF	TGCGCCAGCAGTAGGGACGGTGAAAAACTGTTTTTT
TRBD2	TRBV12-3/TRBV12-4	TRBJ2-1	-	CASSFLGIAGINEQFF	TGTGCCAGCAGTTTTTTAGGGATAGCGGGGATAAATGAGCAGTTCTTC
-	TRBV5-1	TRBJ1-5	many	CASSLRGASNQPQHF	TGCGCCAGCAGCTTGCGGGGGGCTAGCAATCAGCCCCAGCATTTT
-	TRBV4-2	TRBJ2-5	few	CASSLLHGGMGETQYF	TGTGCCAGCAGCCTCCTCCACGGAGGGATGGGGGAGACCCAGTACTTC
-	TRBV7-2	TRBJ2-7	-	CASSLAKGHEQYF	TGTGCCAGCAGCTTAGCAAAGGGACACGAGCAGTACTTC
TRBD1	TRBV7-2	TRBJ2-1	few	CASSLGDPGTGKGQFF	TGTGCCAGCAGCTTAGGCGATCCCGGGACAGGGAAGGGGCAGTTCTTC